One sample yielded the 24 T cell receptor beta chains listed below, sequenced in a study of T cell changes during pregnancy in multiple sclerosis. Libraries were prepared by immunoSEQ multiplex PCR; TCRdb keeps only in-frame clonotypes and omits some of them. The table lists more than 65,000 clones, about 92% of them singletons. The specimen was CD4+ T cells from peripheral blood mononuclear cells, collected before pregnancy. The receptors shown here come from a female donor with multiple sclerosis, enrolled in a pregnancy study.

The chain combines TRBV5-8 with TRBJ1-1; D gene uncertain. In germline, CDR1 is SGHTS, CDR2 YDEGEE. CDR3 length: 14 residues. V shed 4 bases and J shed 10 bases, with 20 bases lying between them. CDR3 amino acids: CASSHDAFRPGAFF. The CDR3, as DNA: TGTGCCAGCAGCCATGACGCCTTTCGCCCGGGAGCTTTCTTT.

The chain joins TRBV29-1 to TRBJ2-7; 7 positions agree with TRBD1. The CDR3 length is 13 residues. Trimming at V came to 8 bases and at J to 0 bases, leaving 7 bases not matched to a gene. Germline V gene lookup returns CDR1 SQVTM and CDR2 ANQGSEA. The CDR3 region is CSTRAGGSYEQYF. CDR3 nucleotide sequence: TGCAGCACCCGGGCAGGGGGCTCCTACGAGCAGTACTTC.

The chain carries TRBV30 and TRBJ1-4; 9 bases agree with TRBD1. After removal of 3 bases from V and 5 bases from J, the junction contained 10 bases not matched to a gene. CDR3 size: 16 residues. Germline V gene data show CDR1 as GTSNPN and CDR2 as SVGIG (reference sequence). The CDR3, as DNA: TGTGCCTGGAGCCTAACCCCACAGGGGGCGAATGAAAAACTGTTTTTT. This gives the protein CAWSLTPQGANEKLFF.

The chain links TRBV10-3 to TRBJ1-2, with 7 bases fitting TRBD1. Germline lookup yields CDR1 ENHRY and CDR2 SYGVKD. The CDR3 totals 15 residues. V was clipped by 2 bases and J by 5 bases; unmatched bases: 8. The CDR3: CAISENQGVIYGYTF. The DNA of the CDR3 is TGTGCCATCAGTGAGAACCAGGGGGTAATATATGGCTACACCTTC.

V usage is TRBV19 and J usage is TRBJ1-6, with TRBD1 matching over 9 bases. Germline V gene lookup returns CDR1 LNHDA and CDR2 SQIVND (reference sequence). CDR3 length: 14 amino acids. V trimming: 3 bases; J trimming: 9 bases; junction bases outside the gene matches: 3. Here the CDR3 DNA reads TGTGCCAGTAGTATCCGGGACAGGGCTTCACCCCTCCACTTT. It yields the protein CASSIRDRASPLHF.

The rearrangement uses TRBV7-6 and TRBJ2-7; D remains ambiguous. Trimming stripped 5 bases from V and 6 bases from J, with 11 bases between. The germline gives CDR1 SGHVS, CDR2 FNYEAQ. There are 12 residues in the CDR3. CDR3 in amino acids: CASSDRSPEQYF. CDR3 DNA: TGTGCCAGCAGCGATCGAAGCCCCGAGCAGTACTTC. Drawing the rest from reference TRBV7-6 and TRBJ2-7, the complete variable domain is GAGVSQSPRYKVTKRGQDVALRCDPISGHVSLYWYRQALGQGPEFLTYFNYEAQQDKSGLPNDRFSAERPEGSISTLTIQRTEQRDSAMYRCASSDRSPEQYFGPGTRLTVT.

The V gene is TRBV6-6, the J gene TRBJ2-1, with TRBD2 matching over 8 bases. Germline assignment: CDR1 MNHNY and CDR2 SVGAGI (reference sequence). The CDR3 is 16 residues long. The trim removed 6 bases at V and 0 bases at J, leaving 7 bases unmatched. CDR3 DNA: TGTGCCAGCAGCGGGGGGAGCGGGAGCTCCTACAATGAGCAGTTCTTC. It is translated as CASSGGSGSSYNEQFF.

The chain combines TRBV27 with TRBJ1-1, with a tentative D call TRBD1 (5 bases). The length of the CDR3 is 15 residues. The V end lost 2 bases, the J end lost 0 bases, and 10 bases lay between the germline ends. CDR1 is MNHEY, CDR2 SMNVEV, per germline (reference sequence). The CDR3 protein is CASSLMGPMNTEAFF. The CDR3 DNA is TGTGCCAGCAGTTTAATGGGGCCCATGAACACTGAAGCTTTCTTT.

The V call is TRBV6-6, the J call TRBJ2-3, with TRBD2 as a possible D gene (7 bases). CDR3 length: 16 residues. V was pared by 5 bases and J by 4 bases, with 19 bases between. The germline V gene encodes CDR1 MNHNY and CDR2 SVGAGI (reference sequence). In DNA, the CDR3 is TGTGCCAGCAGTCCAGGCGGCGGGGGCTCTCCAGATACGCAGTATTTT. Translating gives CASSPGGGGSPDTQYF.

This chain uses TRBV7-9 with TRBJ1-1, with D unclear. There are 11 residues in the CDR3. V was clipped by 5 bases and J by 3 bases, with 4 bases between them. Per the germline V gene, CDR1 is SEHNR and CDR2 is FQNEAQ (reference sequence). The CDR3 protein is CASSQDTEAFF. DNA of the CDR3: TGTGCCAGCAGCCAGGACACTGAAGCTTTCTTT.

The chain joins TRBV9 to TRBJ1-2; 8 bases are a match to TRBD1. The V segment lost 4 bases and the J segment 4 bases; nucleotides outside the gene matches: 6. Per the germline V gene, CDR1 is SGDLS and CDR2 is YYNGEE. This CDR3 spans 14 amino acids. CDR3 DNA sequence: TGTGCCAGCAGCACAGGACAGGGCAGCTATGGCTACACCTTC. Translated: CASSTGQGSYGYTF.

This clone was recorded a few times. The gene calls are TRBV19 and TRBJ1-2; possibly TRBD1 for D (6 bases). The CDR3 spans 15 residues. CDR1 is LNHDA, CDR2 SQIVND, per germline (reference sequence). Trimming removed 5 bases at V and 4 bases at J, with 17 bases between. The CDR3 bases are TGTGCCAGTAGTGAACAGGGAAGGGCCCCCTATGGCTACACCTTC. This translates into CASSEQGRAPYGYTF.

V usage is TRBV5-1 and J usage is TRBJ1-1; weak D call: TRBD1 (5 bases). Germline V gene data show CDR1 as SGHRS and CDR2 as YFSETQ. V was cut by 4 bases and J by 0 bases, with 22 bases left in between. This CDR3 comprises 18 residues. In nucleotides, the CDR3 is TGCGCCAGCAGCCCTGCTTCGGCGGGGCTACGCATGAACACTGAAGCTTTCTTT. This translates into CASSPASAGLRMNTEAFF.

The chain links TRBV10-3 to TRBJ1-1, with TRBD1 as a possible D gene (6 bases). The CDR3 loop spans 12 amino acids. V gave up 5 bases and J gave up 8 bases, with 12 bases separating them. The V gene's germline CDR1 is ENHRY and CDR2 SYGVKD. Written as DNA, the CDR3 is TGTGCCATCAGTCCACAGGGTGTGGAAGCTTTCTTT. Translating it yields CAISPQGVEAFF.

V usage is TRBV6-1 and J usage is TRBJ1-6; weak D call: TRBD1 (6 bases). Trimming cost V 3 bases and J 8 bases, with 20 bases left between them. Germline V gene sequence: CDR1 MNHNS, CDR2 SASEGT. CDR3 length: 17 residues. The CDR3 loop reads CASSDREYRVKDSPLHF. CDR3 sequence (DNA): TGTGCCAGCAGTGACCGAGAATACAGGGTGAAGGATTCACCCCTCCACTTT.

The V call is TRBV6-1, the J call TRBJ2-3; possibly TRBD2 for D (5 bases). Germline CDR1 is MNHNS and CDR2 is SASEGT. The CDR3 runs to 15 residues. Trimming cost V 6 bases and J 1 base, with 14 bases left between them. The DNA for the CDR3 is TGTGCCAGCAGATTGGACGGGGAACGCACAGATACGCAGTATTTT. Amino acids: CASRLDGERTDTQYF.

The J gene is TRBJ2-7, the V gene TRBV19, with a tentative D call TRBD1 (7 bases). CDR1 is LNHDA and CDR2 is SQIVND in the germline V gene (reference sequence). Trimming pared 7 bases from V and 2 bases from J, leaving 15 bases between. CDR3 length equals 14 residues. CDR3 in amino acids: CASNTRDRPYEQYF. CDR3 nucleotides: TGTGCCAGTAATACGCGGGACAGACCCTACGAGCAGTACTTC.

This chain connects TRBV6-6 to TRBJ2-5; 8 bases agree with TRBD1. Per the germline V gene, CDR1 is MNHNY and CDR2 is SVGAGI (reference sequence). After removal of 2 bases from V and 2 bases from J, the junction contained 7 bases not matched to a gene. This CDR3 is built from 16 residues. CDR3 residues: CASSYGWQGAQETQYF. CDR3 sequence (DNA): TGTGCCAGCAGTTACGGTTGGCAGGGGGCTCAAGAGACCCAGTACTTC.

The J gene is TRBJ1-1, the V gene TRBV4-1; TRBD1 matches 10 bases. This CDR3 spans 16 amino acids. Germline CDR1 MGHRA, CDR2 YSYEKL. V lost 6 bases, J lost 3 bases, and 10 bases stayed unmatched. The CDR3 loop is CASSLDRGRRDTEAFF. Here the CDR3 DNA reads TGCGCCAGCAGTCTCGACAGGGGGCGAAGGGACACTGAAGCTTTCTTT.

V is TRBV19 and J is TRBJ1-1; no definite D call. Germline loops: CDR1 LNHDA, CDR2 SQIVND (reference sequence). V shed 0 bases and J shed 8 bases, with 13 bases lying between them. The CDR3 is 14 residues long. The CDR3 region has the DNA TGTGCCAGTAGTATAGACCCGCTACCGCCAGAAGCTTTCTTT. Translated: CASSIDPLPPEAFF.

CDR3 coding DNA: TGTGCCAGCAGCGTAGACCTAGCGGGAGGAGGGTCAGATACGCAGTATTTT. Translation: CASSVDLAGGGSDTQYF. The rearrangement uses TRBV9 and TRBJ2-3, with TRBD2 identical over 11 bases. CDR3 length equals 17 residues. Germline CDR1 SGDLS, CDR2 YYNGEE. V lost 0 bases and J lost 4; bases outside the gene matches: 7.

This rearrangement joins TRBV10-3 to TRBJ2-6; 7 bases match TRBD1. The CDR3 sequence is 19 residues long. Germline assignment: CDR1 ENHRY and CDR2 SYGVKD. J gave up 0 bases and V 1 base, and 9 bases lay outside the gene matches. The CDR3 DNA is TGTGCCATCAGTGAGTTTAGGACAGGATCAAGCTCTGGGGCCAACGTCCTGACTTTC. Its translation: CAISEFRTGSSSGANVLTF.

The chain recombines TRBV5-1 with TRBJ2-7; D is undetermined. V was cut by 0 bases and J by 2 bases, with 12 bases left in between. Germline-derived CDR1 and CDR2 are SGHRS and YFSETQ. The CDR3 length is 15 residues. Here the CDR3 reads CASSLGLLETYEQYF. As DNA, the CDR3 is TGCGCCAGCAGCTTGGGACTGTTAGAAACCTACGAGCAGTACTTC.

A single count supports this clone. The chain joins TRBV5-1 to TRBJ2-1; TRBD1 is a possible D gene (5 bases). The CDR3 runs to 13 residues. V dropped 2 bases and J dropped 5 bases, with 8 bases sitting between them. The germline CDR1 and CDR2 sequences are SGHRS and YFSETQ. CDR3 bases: TGCGCCAGCAGCTTACCACAGGACAATGAGCAGTTCTTC. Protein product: CASSLPQDNEQFF.